The 20 T cell receptor beta chains below come from one sample, sequenced in a study of PD-L1 blockade in urothelial cancer. Time point denoted: pretreatment peripheral blood. TCRdb's copy holds only in-frame clones and misses some; the assay was immunoSEQ multiplex PCR. The sample holds about 86,000 clones, under 90% seen once. This specimen was PBMCs, taken around atezolizumab (anti-PD-L1) treatment. These receptors came from a man in his sixties with urothelial cancer.

The chain links TRBV4-2 to TRBJ1-2, with TRBD1 matching 8 bases. Trimming at V came to 6 bases and at J to 7 bases, leaving 13 bases not matched to a gene. Germline-derived CDR1 and CDR2 are LGHNA and YNFKEQ. The length of the CDR3 is 15 residues. The CDR3 region is CASSLTTDRVLGYTF. The CDR3 nucleotides read TGTGCCAGCAGTCTCACTACGGACAGGGTCCTTGGCTACACCTTC.

The genes are TRBV6-6 and TRBJ2-7; perhaps TRBD2 as D (6 bases). V lost 0 bases to trimming and J lost 2 bases, with 8 bases between them. The CDR3 length is 14 residues. Looked up from germline, CDR1 is MNHNY and CDR2 is SVGAGI (reference sequence). In DNA form, the CDR3 reads TGTGCCAGCAGTTACTCCGGGGGTACCTACGAGCAGTACTTC. Translation: CASSYSGGTYEQYF.

As concerns this clone: The junction shows a germline mismatch at one end, possibly a read error. The rearrangement joins TRBV5-8 to TRBJ2-6; 8 nucleotides agree with TRBD1. Germline V gives CDR1 SGHTS, CDR2 YDEGEE. This CDR3 has 17 residues. CDR3 sequence (DNA): TGCGCCAGCAGTTCCAGACAGGGGCGCGCTGGGGCCAACGTCCTGACTTTC. Protein sequence: CASSSRQGRAGANVLTF.

This sequence joins TRBV7-3 and TRBJ2-1, with TRBD2 matching over 7 bases. The germline V gene has CDR1 SGHTA and CDR2 FQGTGA. There are 17 residues in the CDR3. V lost 2 bases and J lost 10; bases outside the gene matches: 17. The CDR3 region is CASSLGLAGGSLEEQFF. The CDR3 region has the DNA TGTGCCAGCAGCTTAGGCCTTGCTGGCGGGAGTTTGGAAGAGCAGTTCTTC.

The chain employs TRBV1 and TRBJ2-7; the table's D gene call, TRBD1, was not cross checked with the DNA. TRBV1 is a known pseudogene. The CDR3 length is 13 residues. This CDR3 is CTSSQIQGAQQYF. CDR3 DNA sequence: TGCACCAGCAGCCAAATACAGGGGGCTCAACAGTACTTC.

The chain uses TRBV30 and TRBJ2-1; D unclear. There are 10 residues in the CDR3. CDR1 is GTSNPN, CDR2 SVGIG, per germline (reference sequence). The V end was cut by 4 bases, the J end by 10 bases, with 8 bases between. The CDR3 loop is CAWKRVEQFF. The CDR3 DNA follows: TGTGCCTGGAAACGGGTAGAGCAGTTCTTC. Filled out from reference TRBV30 and TRBJ2-1, the complete variable domain reads SQTIHQWPATLVQPVGSPLSLECTVEGTSNPNLYWYRQAAGRGLQLLFYSVGIGQISSEVPQNLSASRPQDRQFILSSKKLLLSDSGFYLCAWKRVEQFFGPGTRLTVL.

The V call is TRBV7-6, the J call TRBJ2-3; possible D gene TRBD1, 5 bases. The CDR3 has 14 residues. Per the germline V gene, CDR1 is SGHVS and CDR2 is FNYEAQ. Trimming cost V 5 bases and J 0 bases, with 9 bases left between them. CDR3 residues: CASSPAGSTDTQYF. CDR3 in DNA: TGTGCCAGCAGCCCCGCAGGGAGCACAGATACGCAGTATTTT.

This clone was seen only once. The rearrangement uses TRBV6-1 and TRBJ2-1; perhaps TRBD1 as D (6 bases). CDR1 and CDR2 (germline): MNHNS, SASEGT. This CDR3 has 13 amino acids. V shed 5 bases and J shed 4 bases, with 9 bases lying between them. CDR3 loop: CASSRTDYNEQFF. The CDR3 nucleotides are TGTGCCAGCAGTCGGACAGATTACAATGAGCAGTTCTTC.

The chain links TRBV7-6 to TRBJ1-2, with 10 bases fitting TRBD1. CDR1 SGHVS and CDR2 FNYEAQ come from the germline V gene. V was pared by 1 base and J by 8 bases, with 4 bases of the junction left unmatched. CDR3 size: 14 residues. The CDR3 DNA reads TGTGCCAGCAGCTTAGGGACAGGGGGTTCAGGCTACACCTTC. Amino acid sequence: CASSLGTGGSGYTF.

The rearrangement links TRBV6-5 to TRBJ2-3, with D tentatively TRBD2 (5 bases). The length of the CDR3 is 14 residues. Per the germline V gene, CDR1 is MNHEY and CDR2 is SVGAGI. V was pared by 7 bases and J by 5 bases, with 16 bases between. CDR3: CASNPRGWEDTQYF. The CDR3 nucleotides read TGTGCCAGCAACCCCCGCGGGTGGGAAGATACGCAGTATTTT.

The J gene is TRBJ2-2, the V gene TRBV9; 7 nucleotides match TRBD2. Germline CDR1 is SGDLS and CDR2 is YYNGEE. The CDR3 sequence is 16 residues long. V lost 4 bases, J lost 2 bases, and 8 bases stayed unmatched. The CDR3 DNA reads TGTGCCAGCAGCCCCCGACTAGCCGTAAACACCGGGGAGCTGTTTTTT. It codes for CASSPRLAVNTGELFF.

V and J are TRBV27 and TRBJ2-5; 7 bases agree with TRBD2. The J segment lost 4 bases and the V segment lost 5 bases, leaving 7 bases of the junction unmatched. Germline V gene lookup returns CDR1 MNHEY and CDR2 SMNVEV (reference sequence). This CDR3 has 14 residues. CDR3 sequence (DNA): TGTGCCAGCAGTCCAGGACTAGTGGGAGAGACCCAGTACTTC. Its protein is CASSPGLVGETQYF.

The J gene is TRBJ2-5, the V gene TRBV7-3; a possible D gene is TRBD2 (5 bases). CDR3 length: 13 amino acids. V lost 0 bases to trimming and J lost 4 bases, with 6 bases between them. From germline, CDR1 is SGHTA and CDR2 FQGTGA. The CDR3 loop is CASSLTAGETQYF. Written as DNA, the CDR3 is TGTGCCAGCAGCTTAACGGCGGGAGAGACCCAGTACTTC.

The CDR3 loop reads CASSRGGFVLSGNTIYF. The CDR3 DNA follows: TGCGCCAGCAGCCGAGGCGGGTTTGTTCTCTCTGGAAACACCATATATTTT. This chain links TRBV4-1 with TRBJ1-3; no clear D gene. Germline lookup yields CDR1 MGHRA and CDR2 YSYEKL. The V gene lost 4 bases and the J gene lost 0 bases, with 16 bases spanning the gap. The CDR3 has 17 amino acids.

The gene calls are TRBV5-1 and TRBJ1-1; D is unresolved. Trimming stripped 0 bases from V and 1 base from J, with 7 bases between. This CDR3 spans 14 amino acids. Germline V gene lookup returns CDR1 SGHRS and CDR2 YFSETQ. CDR3 in DNA: TGCGCCAGCAGCTTGGACAGCCCGAACACTGAAGCTTTCTTT. As protein: CASSLDSPNTEAFF.

This rearrangement joins TRBV18 to TRBJ1-2; 7 bases are a match to TRBD1. This CDR3 is built from 15 residues. CDR1 and CDR2 from the germline V gene are KGHSH and LQKENI. V trimming: 3 bases; J trimming: 7 bases; junction bases outside the gene matches: 11. In nucleotides, the CDR3 is TGTGCCAGCTCACCCTCCGGGCAGGGGGTTAGTGGCTACACCTTC. Translated: CASSPSGQGVSGYTF. Drawing the rest from reference TRBV18 and TRBJ1-2, the complete variable domain is NAGVMQNPRHLVRRRGQEARLRCSPMKGHSHVYWYRQLPEEGLKFMVYLQKENIIDESGMPKERFSAEFPKEGPSILRIQQVVRGDSAAYFCASSPSGQGVSGYTFGSGTRLTVV.

V and J are TRBV6-1 and TRBJ1-2; D is perhaps TRBD1 (5 bases). The germline CDR1 and CDR2 sequences are MNHNS and SASEGT. This CDR3 is built from 13 residues. V was clipped by 6 bases and J by 7 bases, with 15 bases between them. The DNA of the CDR3 is TGTGCCAGCAGAAAGATGGGGGGGGGTGGCTACACCTTC. Protein product: CASRKMGGGGYTF.

This sequence joins TRBV2 and TRBJ1-2; 9 bases match TRBD1. The length of the CDR3 is 13 residues. Germline V gives CDR1 SNHLY, CDR2 FYNNEI. V shed 8 bases, J shed 2 bases, and the junction held 3 bases outside the gene matches. CDR3 nucleotide sequence: TGTGCCAGCGCGGGGACAGGGAACTATGGCTACACCTTC. Translating gives CASAGTGNYGYTF.

This chain uses TRBV2 with TRBJ1-2; D uncertain. CDR1 and CDR2 (germline): SNHLY, FYNNEI. The CDR3 spans 15 residues. V was trimmed by 2 bases and J by 2 bases, leaving 12 bases between them. The CDR3 loop is CASSEQSQRNYGYTF. The CDR3 region has the DNA TGTGCCAGCAGTGAACAGAGTCAGCGAAACTATGGCTACACCTTC.

This clone has just a few counts. The chain is built from TRBV19 and TRBJ1-1; D call uncertain. The CDR3 consists of 14 residues. Germline CDR1 LNHDA, CDR2 SQIVND (reference sequence). Trimming removed 3 bases at V and 4 bases at J, with 12 bases between. This chain's CDR3 is CASSIGREGTEAFF. The DNA of the CDR3 is TGTGCCAGTAGTATTGGTAGGGAGGGCACTGAAGCTTTCTTT.